This is a list of T cell receptor beta chains from one sample in a study. The repertoire was sequenced with immunoSEQ multiplex PCR; TCRdb's copy has only in-frame clones and lacks some. The sample records 55,000 to 70,000 clones, approximately 92% being singletons. The sequencing sample was made of PBMCs. The receptors were sampled from a man aged 40-55 years with rheumatoid arthritis. The CDR3 runs from the conserved cysteine through the conserved F or W. D genes are given only for firm matches. Clone size is given for some rows only: seen once, a few or many times, or a class if the clone is expanded.

clone size: .
J gene: TRBJ1-1
D gene: TRBD1
V gene: TRBV18
CDR3 protein: CASSPGQQNTEAFF
CDR3 DNA: TGTGCCAGCTCACCGGGACAGCAGAACACTGAAGCTTTCTTT

clone size: .
J gene: TRBJ2-7
D gene: .
V gene: TRBV15
CDR3 protein: CATSRDGAYEQYF
CDR3 DNA: TGTGCCACCAGCAGAGACGGTGCCTACGAGCAGTACTTC

clone size: .
J gene: TRBJ2-1
D gene: TRBD2
V gene: TRBV28
CDR3 protein: CASTKGGLGAFEQFF
CDR3 DNA: TGTGCCAGCACGAAGGGGGGACTAGGGGCTTTTGAGCAGTTCTTC

clone size: .
J gene: TRBJ2-2
D gene: .
V gene: TRBV19
CDR3 protein: CASSTYREVGELFF
CDR3 DNA: TGTGCCAGTAGTACATACAGGGAGGTCGGGGAGCTGTTTTTT

clone size: .
J gene: TRBJ1-6
D gene: .
V gene: TRBV28
CDR3 protein: CASSPQVYSPLHF
CDR3 DNA: TGTGCCAGCAGTCCCCAGGTCTATTCACCCCTCCACTTT

clone size: .
J gene: TRBJ2-5
D gene: .
V gene: TRBV5-1
CDR3 protein: CASSLPGEETQYF
CDR3 DNA: TGCGCCAGCAGCTTGCCAGGGGAAGAGACCCAGTACTTC

clone size: .
J gene: TRBJ2-1
D gene: .
V gene: TRBV7-3
CDR3 protein: CASSPVVAMFNEQFF
CDR3 DNA: TGTGCCAGCAGTCCCGTAGTAGCTATGTTTAATGAGCAGTTCTTC

clone size: .
J gene: TRBJ1-1
D gene: .
V gene: TRBV18
CDR3 protein: CASFLTGMNTEAFF
CDR3 DNA: TGTGCCAGCTTCCTGACAGGAATGAACACTGAAGCTTTCTTT

clone size: .
J gene: TRBJ2-1
D gene: .
V gene: TRBV18
CDR3 protein: CASSFAQGTYNEQFF
CDR3 DNA: TGTGCCAGCTCATTTGCTCAGGGTACCTACAATGAGCAGTTCTTC

clone size: once
J gene: TRBJ1-5
D gene: .
V gene: TRBV6-2/TRBV6-3
CDR3 protein: CASSYRDRLSNQPQHF
CDR3 DNA: TGTGCCAGCAGTTACAGAGACAGGTTAAGCAATCAGCCCCAGCATTTT

clone size: .
J gene: TRBJ1-1
D gene: TRBD1
V gene: TRBV19
CDR3 protein: CAIRGQLNTEAFF
CDR3 DNA: TGTGCCATCAGGGGACAGCTGAACACTGAAGCTTTCTTT

clone size: .
J gene: TRBJ2-4
D gene: .
V gene: TRBV29-1
CDR3 protein: CSVHEGKNIQYF
CDR3 DNA: TGCAGCGTCCACGAGGGCAAAAACATTCAGTACTTC

clone size: once
J gene: TRBJ1-2
D gene: TRBD1
V gene: TRBV2
CDR3 protein: CASSQSNRGRGYGYTF
CDR3 DNA: TGTGCCAGCAGTCAATCCAACAGGGGGCGTGGGTATGGCTACACCTTC

clone size: .
J gene: TRBJ2-2
D gene: TRBD1
V gene: TRBV3-1/TRBV3-2
CDR3 protein: CASSQRGQRTRGTGELFF
CDR3 DNA: TGTGCCAGCAGCCAGAGGGGGCAACGGACTCGGGGCACCGGGGAGCTGTTTTTT

clone size: .
J gene: TRBJ2-5
D gene: .
V gene: TRBV3-1/TRBV3-2
CDR3 protein: CASSFRQSQETQYF
CDR3 DNA: TGTGCCAGCAGCTTCCGACAGAGCCAAGAGACCCAGTACTTC

clone size: .
J gene: TRBJ2-1
D gene: .
V gene: TRBV7-9
CDR3 protein: CASSLAGGPNEQFF
CDR3 DNA: TGTGCCAGCAGCTTAGCGGGGGGCCCAAATGAGCAGTTCTTC

clone size: .
J gene: TRBJ2-3
D gene: TRBD2
V gene: TRBV4-2
CDR3 protein: CASSLRLAGTTDTQYF
CDR3 DNA: TGTGCCAGCAGCCTCCGACTAGCGGGGACCACAGATACGCAGTATTTT

clone size: .
J gene: TRBJ2-1
D gene: TRBD2
V gene: TRBV7-2
CDR3 protein: CASSPPGGSYNEQFF
CDR3 DNA: TGTGCCAGCAGCCCGCCGGGGGGCTCCTACAATGAGCAGTTCTTC

clone size: once
J gene: TRBJ2-7
D gene: TRBD1
V gene: TRBV7-2
CDR3 protein: CASSATAGTGIYEQYF
CDR3 DNA: TGTGCCAGCAGCGCCACCGCCGGGACAGGGATCTACGAGCAGTACTTC

clone size: .
J gene: TRBJ2-7
D gene: TRBD2
V gene: TRBV7-9
CDR3 protein: CASSRLAGALEQYF
CDR3 DNA: TGTGCCAGCAGCAGACTAGCGGGAGCTCTCGAGCAGTACTTC

clone size: .
J gene: TRBJ1-2
D gene: .
V gene: TRBV12-3/TRBV12-4
CDR3 protein: CASSLNSYGYTF
CDR3 DNA: TGTGCCAGCAGTTTAAACAGCTATGGCTACACCTTC

clone size: .
J gene: TRBJ2-2
D gene: TRBD1
V gene: TRBV24-1
CDR3 protein: CATSVGQGETGELFF
CDR3 DNA: TGTGCCACCAGTGTCGGACAGGGTGAAACCGGGGAGCTGTTTTTT

clone size: .
J gene: TRBJ2-1
D gene: .
V gene: TRBV4-2
CDR3 protein: CASSQDRGQRWDEQFF
CDR3 DNA: TGTGCCAGCAGCCAAGATCGCGGACAGCGATGGGATGAGCAGTTCTTC

clone size: .
J gene: TRBJ1-1
D gene: .
V gene: TRBV18
CDR3 protein: CASSPVPNTEAFF
CDR3 DNA: TGTGCCAGCTCACCCGTACCGAACACTGAAGCTTTCTTT

clone size: .
J gene: TRBJ1-2
D gene: .
V gene: TRBV3-1/TRBV3-2
CDR3 protein: CASSQIRGANYGYTF
CDR3 DNA: TGTGCCAGCAGCCAAATCAGGGGAGCTAACTATGGCTACACCTTC

clone size: .
J gene: TRBJ1-1
D gene: .
V gene: TRBV29-1
CDR3 protein: CSVDKGTTEAFF
CDR3 DNA: TGCAGCGTTGATAAGGGGACCACTGAAGCTTTCTTT

clone size: .
J gene: TRBJ2-2
D gene: .
V gene: TRBV18
CDR3 protein: CASSPTANTGELFF
CDR3 DNA: TGTGCCAGCTCCCCCACTGCGAACACCGGGGAGCTGTTTTTT

clone size: .
J gene: TRBJ1-4
D gene: .
V gene: TRBV28
CDR3 protein: CASSLLNLGEKLFF
CDR3 DNA: TGTGCCAGCAGTTTACTCAATTTGGGGGAAAAACTGTTTTTT

clone size: once
J gene: TRBJ2-2
D gene: .
V gene: TRBV7-8
CDR3 protein: CASSSSGPGIGELFF
CDR3 DNA: TGTGCCAGCAGCTCCAGTGGGCCAGGGATCGGGGAGCTGTTTTTT

clone size: .
J gene: TRBJ2-5
D gene: .
V gene: TRBV21-1
CDR3 protein: CAGGSGRGRPRETQYF
CDR3 DNA: TGTGCCGGCGGTAGCGGAAGGGGGCGACCGCGAGAGACCCAGTACTTC

clone size: .
J gene: TRBJ1-6
D gene: TRBD1
V gene: TRBV6-1
CDR3 protein: CASSERGQGAGSPLHF
CDR3 DNA: TGTGCCAGCAGTGAAAGGGGACAGGGGGCGGGTTCACCCCTCCACTTT

clone size: .
J gene: TRBJ1-5
D gene: TRBD1
V gene: TRBV27
CDR3 protein: CASSLDRGNQPQHF
CDR3 DNA: TGTGCCAGCAGTTTAGACAGGGGGAATCAGCCCCAGCATTTT

clone size: .
J gene: TRBJ1-2
D gene: .
V gene: TRBV2
CDR3 protein: CASRHRDLKSTANYGYTF
CDR3 DNA: TGTGCCAGCAGACACCGGGACCTCAAATCCACCGCTAACTATGGCTACACCTTC

clone size: .
J gene: TRBJ2-1
D gene: .
V gene: TRBV7-2
CDR3 protein: CASTRAYNEQFF
CDR3 DNA: TGTGCCAGCACCAGGGCTTACAATGAGCAGTTCTTC

clone size: .
J gene: TRBJ1-4
D gene: .
V gene: TRBV20-1
CDR3 protein: CSAAEEGGLFF
CDR3 DNA: TGCAGTGCTGCCGAGGAGGGCGGACTGTTTTTT

clone size: .
J gene: TRBJ1-4
D gene: .
V gene: TRBV10-3
CDR3 protein: CAISTSTEKLFF
CDR3 DNA: TGTGCCATCAGTACCTCGACCGAAAAACTGTTTTTT

clone size: .
J gene: TRBJ2-7
D gene: TRBD2
V gene: TRBV27
CDR3 protein: CASSLYGSGGPGSYEQYF
CDR3 DNA: TGTGCCAGCAGTTTATATGGTAGCGGGGGACCGGGCTCCTACGAGCAGTACTTC

clone size: .
J gene: TRBJ2-2
D gene: TRBD1
V gene: TRBV24-1
CDR3 protein: CATRLMGQGAGELFF
CDR3 DNA: TGTGCCACCCGCCTAATGGGACAGGGGGCCGGGGAGCTGTTTTTT

clone size: .
J gene: TRBJ1-5
D gene: .
V gene: TRBV7-2
CDR3 protein: CASSLAGRNQPQHF
CDR3 DNA: TGTGCCAGCAGCTTAGCCGGGAGGAATCAGCCCCAGCATTTT

clone size: .
J gene: TRBJ1-1
D gene: .
V gene: TRBV27
CDR3 protein: CASSLSRALGNTEAFF
CDR3 DNA: TGTGCCAGCAGTTTATCGAGAGCCTTGGGGAACACTGAAGCTTTCTTT

clone size: .
J gene: TRBJ1-1
D gene: .
V gene: TRBV6-1
CDR3 protein: CASSEKGGTEAFF
CDR3 DNA: TGTGCCAGCAGTGAAAAGGGGGGGACTGAAGCTTTCTTT

clone size: .
J gene: TRBJ1-3
D gene: .
V gene: TRBV28
CDR3 protein: CASRSETAGNTIYF
CDR3 DNA: TGTGCCAGCAGATCCGAAACGGCAGGAAACACCATATATTTT

clone size: .
J gene: TRBJ2-3
D gene: .
V gene: TRBV7-3
CDR3 protein: CASSSAIGGVTDTQYF
CDR3 DNA: TGTGCCAGCAGCTCGGCGATAGGAGGGGTCACAGATACGCAGTATTTT